The T cell receptor (beta chain) under discussion was sequenced for a study of OX40 agonist ivuxolimab in advanced cancers. The germline V gene has CDR1 MDHEN and CDR2 SYDVKM. The CDR3 covers 13 residues. The J segment lost 7 bases and the V segment lost 7 bases, leaving 9 bases of the junction unmatched. Measured with immunoSEQ multiplex PCR; TCRdb has only the in-frame clones, and not every one. Of 150,000 to 190,000 clones listed, 85% to 95% were seen once; the top ten hold around 0.33%. The sequences come from CD4+ or CD8+ T cells sorted from blood, collected in a trial of the OX40 agonist ivuxolimab. V and J are TRBV28 and TRBJ1-1, with 7 bases that match TRBD1. The clonotype comes from an adult with an advanced solid tumor such as melanoma, head and neck, liver or kidney cancer. In DNA, the CDR3 is TGTGCCAGCACCTCTGGACAGGTTCTTGAAGCTTTCTTT. Amino acids: CASTSGQVLEAFF.